Shown below are 9 T cell receptor beta chains from a single sample sequenced in a study of cytomegalovirus exposure and HLA in healthy donors. Primers for the PCR totalled 60 Vbeta and 13 Jbeta. Produced via immunoSEQ multiplex PCR; TCRdb's table is partial and in-frame only. The sample consists of about 200,000 clones, around 80% of them appearing once. Source material: PBMCs. The receptors stem from a male donor in good health and CMV-seronegative.

This sequence joins TRBV11-1 and TRBJ2-7; 14 bases agree with TRBD2. The trim removed 7 bases at V and 3 bases at J, leaving 8 bases unmatched. CDR1 SGHAT and CDR2 FQDESV come from the germline V gene (reference sequence). This CDR3 has 16 amino acids. CDR3 bases: TGTGCCAGCAATGGGGGGACTAGCGGGAGAATCTACGAGCAGTACTTC. Protein product: CASNGGTSGRIYEQYF. Variable domain in full (rest from reference TRBV11-1 and TRBJ2-7): EAEVAQSPRYKITEKSQAVAFWCDPISGHATLYWYRQILGQGPELLVQFQDESVVDDSQLPKDRFSAERLKGVDSTLKIQPAELGDSAMYLCASNGGTSGRIYEQYFGPGTRLTVT.

This clone was seen just once. The same CDR3 is also encoded by other DNA sequences in this sample. The chain combines TRBV28 with TRBJ2-7; D perhaps matches TRBD1 (5 bases). Germline values: CDR1 MDHEN, CDR2 SYDVKM. V lost 6 bases to trimming and J lost 4 bases, with 10 bases between them. This CDR3 region has 12 residues. CDR3 nucleotide sequence: TGTGCCAGCAGAATCCAGGGATACGAGCAGTACTTC. Residues: CASRIQGYEQYF.

The J gene is TRBJ1-2, the V gene TRBV19, with TRBD1 matching 8 bases. CDR1 LNHDA and CDR2 SQIVND come from the germline V gene (reference sequence). The CDR3 runs to 15 residues. With 6 bases clipped from V and 2 bases from J, the junction kept 8 bases outside the gene matches. In DNA, the CDR3 is TGTGCCAGTAGCAAGTTGGCAGGGGGCAACTATGGCTACACCTTC. This encodes CASSKLAGGNYGYTF.

This sequence joins TRBV4-1 and TRBJ2-2, with 13 bases aligning to TRBD2. The CDR3 covers 19 residues. Germline V gene sequence: CDR1 MGHRA, CDR2 YSYEKL. The junction had 12 bases not matched to a gene; V was cut back by 1 base and J by 7 bases. CDR3 DNA sequence: TGCGCCAGCAGCCAAGTCATCACCACTAGCGGGAGGGCCGACGGGGAGCTGTTTTTT. Its protein product is CASSQVITTSGRADGELFF.

The chain recombines TRBV5-4 with TRBJ2-5, with 9 positions matching TRBD1. Germline V gene lookup returns CDR1 SGHNT and CDR2 YYREEE (reference sequence). Trimming took 0 bases from V and 4 from J; bases not matched to a gene: 4. The CDR3 spans 15 residues. In nucleotides, the CDR3 is TGTGCCAGCAGCTTGGAACAGGGGGCGGGAGAGACCCAGTACTTC. Protein: CASSLEQGAGETQYF.

The chain is built from TRBV10-1 and TRBJ1-4; D remains ambiguous. Between the trimmed V and J ends, which lost 2 bases and 8 bases, there was a span of 12 bases. The CDR3 sequence is 14 residues long. CDR1 WNHNN and CDR2 SYGVQD come from the germline V gene (reference sequence). This CDR3 reads CASSESRETEKLFF. CDR3 coding DNA: TGCGCCAGCAGTGAGAGCCGGGAAACGGAAAAACTGTTTTTT.

The chain combines TRBV2 with TRBJ2-3; 9 bases agree with TRBD2. V gave up 3 bases and J gave up 4 bases; unmatched junction bases: 2. This CDR3 spans 14 amino acids. Germline values: CDR1 SNHLY, CDR2 FYNNEI. CDR3 sequence reads: CASSEGLAADTQYF. CDR3 DNA: TGTGCCAGCAGTGAGGGACTAGCCGCAGATACGCAGTATTTT.

The V gene is TRBV11-2, the J gene TRBJ1-2, with TRBD1 matching over 8 bases. The germline V gene has CDR1 SGHAT and CDR2 FQNNGV. V was clipped by 0 bases and J by 7 bases; unmatched bases: 4. The CDR3 sequence is 14 residues long. The CDR3 DNA sequence: TGTGCCAGCAGCTTAGACCAGGGGGCGAGTGGCTACACCTTC. This translates into CASSLDQGASGYTF.

This chain links TRBV19 with TRBJ2-4, with 9 bases matching TRBD1. V trimming: 10 bases; J trimming: 6 bases; junction bases outside the gene matches: 7. Germline CDR1 and CDR2: LNHDA and SQIVND (reference sequence). The CDR3 spans 13 residues. CDR3 bases: TGTGCCACCGCGGGACAGGGTGGAAACATTCAGTACTTC. Protein: CATAGQGGNIQYF.